These 20 T cell receptor beta chains were all obtained from the same sample, sequenced in a study of siplizumab effects on memory and regulatory T cells. Profiling relied on immunoSEQ multiplex PCR, and the TCRdb table lists in-frame clones only, not all of them. The profile covers about 91,000 clones, with approximately 96% appearing a single time and under 0.04% taken by the ten largest. What was sequenced was naive CD4+ T cells sorted from blood. The receptors come from a human donor in good health.

The genes are TRBV5-1 and TRBJ1-4; D is uncertain. V dropped 4 bases and J dropped 0 bases, with 4 bases sitting between them. The CDR3 sequence is 13 residues long. CDR1 is SGHRS, CDR2 YFSETQ, per germline. The CDR3 DNA reads as TGCGCCAGCAGCGTCTCAACTAATGAAAAACTGTTTTTT. It codes for CASSVSTNEKLFF.

The V gene is TRBV4-3, the J gene TRBJ1-6; 9 bases align to TRBD1. Trimming removed 2 bases from V and 7 bases from J; junction bases left unmatched: 6. Germline V gene data show CDR1 as LGHNA and CDR2 as YSLEER. The CDR3 has 16 residues. The CDR3 nucleotides are TGCGCCAGCAGCCAACACTCTGGACAGGGGAATTCACCCCTCCACTTT. It specifies CASSQHSGQGNSPLHF.

The V and J genes are TRBV7-3 and TRBJ2-3, with 7 positions matching TRBD2. The CDR3 has 14 amino acids. Germline CDR1 SGHTA, CDR2 FQGTGA. V gave up 3 bases and J gave up 1 base; unmatched junction bases: 1. CDR3 sequence: CASSFRGGTDTQYF. The CDR3 region has the DNA TGTGCCAGCAGCTTTCGGGGGGGCACAGATACGCAGTATTTT.

Written as DNA, the CDR3 is TGTGCCAGCAGTTACTCCAGCGGAAACTACAATGAGCAGTTCTTC. Encoded protein: CASSYSSGNYNEQFF. The chain couples TRBV6-5 to TRBJ2-1; D may be TRBD2 (5 bases). The germline gives CDR1 MNHEY, CDR2 SVGAGI. The CDR3 has 15 residues. The V gene lost 0 bases and the J gene lost 3 bases, with 9 bases spanning the gap.

The chain recombines TRBV19 with TRBJ2-3; 16 positions agree with TRBD2. The junction had 9 bases not matched to a gene; V was cut back by 7 bases and J by 8 bases. This CDR3 is built from 16 residues. The germline gives CDR1 LNHDA, CDR2 SQIVND (reference sequence). CDR3 in DNA: TGTGCCAGTAAGGGACTAGCGGGGGGGAAAATGGGTACGCAGTATTTT. The encoded protein is CASKGLAGGKMGTQYF.

The chain carries TRBV11-2 and TRBJ2-4; D is undetermined. This CDR3 is 17 amino acids long. Trimming took off 1 base at V and 0 bases at J, with 13 bases between the two ends. Germline V gene sequence: CDR1 SGHAT, CDR2 FQNNGV. The CDR3 sequence is CASSLGGLARAKNIQYF. For the CDR3, the DNA is TGTGCCAGCAGCTTAGGGGGATTGGCACGAGCCAAAAACATTCAGTACTTC.

The chain joins TRBV25-1 to TRBJ1-4; no definite D call. The CDR3 sequence is 14 residues long. The ends were cut back, 2 bases at V and 7 bases at J, with 11 bases in the middle. Germline-derived CDR1 and CDR2 are MGHDK and SYGVNS. CDR3 region: CASSEIGKVEKLFF. Here the CDR3 DNA reads TGTGCCAGCAGTGAAATCGGGAAGGTTGAAAAACTGTTTTTT. Filled out from reference TRBV25-1 and TRBJ1-4, the complete variable domain reads EADIYQTPRYLVIGTGKKITLECSQTMGHDKMYWYQQDPGMELHLIHYSYGVNSTEKGDLSSESTVSRIRTEHFPLTLESARPSHTSQYLCASSEIGKVEKLFFGSGTQLSVL.

This clone came up once. The chain uses TRBV9 and TRBJ2-5; maybe TRBD1 (6 bases). This CDR3 comprises 16 residues. With 4 bases removed from V and 5 bases from J, the gap between germline ends came to 21 bases. CDR1 SGDLS and CDR2 YYNGEE come from the germline V gene. The CDR3, as DNA: TGTGCCAGCAGCATCCGATGGGGGCTAGCCGGCGAGACCCAGTACTTC. This encodes CASSIRWGLAGETQYF.

The chain uses TRBV12-5 and TRBJ1-2, with TRBD1 identical over 7 bases. Trimming took 2 bases from V and 8 from J; bases not matched to a gene: 11. CDR3 length: 15 residues. The V gene's germline CDR1 is LGHNT and CDR2 FRNRAP. CDR3 DNA sequence: TGTGCTAGTGGTTTGCCCAGACAGGGTCCGAGGGGCTACACCTTC. Its protein is CASGLPRQGPRGYTF. Based on the CDR3 plus reference TRBV12-5 and TRBJ1-2, the full variable domain is DARVTQTPRHKVTEMGQEVTMRCQPILGHNTVFWYRQTMMQGLELLAYFRNRAPLDDSGMPKDRFSAEMPDATLATLKIQPSEPRDSAVYFCASGLPRQGPRGYTFGSGTRLTVV.

The chain combines TRBV4-3 with TRBJ2-7; possibly TRBD1 or TRBD2 for D (5 bases each). This CDR3 has 15 amino acids. Germline V gene data show CDR1 as LGHNA and CDR2 as YSLEER. V was trimmed by 5 bases and J by 4 bases, leaving 18 bases between them. The CDR3 loop is CASSASGSTGYEQYF. The CDR3 bases are TGCGCCAGCAGCGCATCAGGGAGTACTGGTTACGAGCAGTACTTC.

This clone was recorded once. The chain combines TRBV20-1 with TRBJ2-3; D remains unclear. V lost 3 bases and J lost 1, with 2 bases in between. This CDR3 is 11 amino acids long. The germline V gene has CDR1 DFQATT and CDR2 SNEGSKA (reference sequence). The CDR3 nucleotides are TGCAGTGCTAGGCGCACAGATACGCAGTATTTT. Amino acids: CSARRTDTQYF.

The J gene is TRBJ2-5, the V gene TRBV5-6; no clear D. The CDR3 contains 12 residues. The germline V gene encodes CDR1 SGHDT and CDR2 YYEEEE. V lost 1 base, J lost 10 bases, and 11 bases lay in between. The CDR3 DNA reads as TGTGCCAGCAGCTTGAAGCCCCAGGACCAGTACTTC. Its translation is CASSLKPQDQYF.

CDR3 nucleotide sequence: TGTGCCAGCAGCCCCGCCACAGGGGGTGAGCAGTACTTC. It is translated as CASSPATGGEQYF. This chain joins TRBV11-2 and TRBJ2-7, with 8 bases matching TRBD1. The CDR3 contains 13 residues. V was clipped by 5 bases and J by 7 bases; unmatched bases: 7. Germline CDR1 is SGHAT and CDR2 is FQNNGV. The full variable domain, rest sourced from reference TRBV11-2 and TRBJ2-7, is EAGVAQSPRYKIIEKRQSVAFWCNPISGHATLYWYQQILGQGPKLLIQFQNNGVVDDSQLPKDRFSAERLKGVDSTLKIQPAKLEDSAVYLCASSPATGGEQYFGPGTRLTVT.

V and J are TRBV19 and TRBJ2-7; D is perhaps TRBD2 (6 bases). V was clipped by 4 bases and J by 1 base, with 11 bases between them. Germline CDR1 reads LNHDA; CDR2 reads SQIVND (reference sequence). The CDR3 is made up of 14 amino acids. CDR3 DNA sequence: TGTGCCAGTAGTACCCGGGGAGGATCCTACGAGCAGTACTTC. Translation: CASSTRGGSYEQYF.

The genes are TRBV18 and TRBJ1-1, with 8 bases that match TRBD1. The germline CDR1 and CDR2 sequences are KGHSH and LQKENI. The CDR3 has 16 residues. Losses at the gene ends were 8 bases for V and 1 base for J; bases not matched to a gene: 12. In DNA, the CDR3 is TGTGCCAGCCGAAAGACAGGGGAGAGGGGGAACACTGAAGCTTTCTTT. It translates to CASRKTGERGNTEAFF.

This clone was found once. The V call is TRBV2, the J call TRBJ2-3; 9 positions agree with TRBD2. The CDR3 covers 13 residues. Germline-derived CDR1 and CDR2 are SNHLY and FYNNEI. J was trimmed by 5 bases and V by 10 bases; bases with no gene match: 7. The CDR3 is CATCQAGGDTQYF. The CDR3 DNA reads TGTGCCACCTGCCAAGCGGGAGGAGATACGCAGTATTTT.

This clone was detected once. This chain connects TRBV5-4 to TRBJ2-7; 12 nucleotides align to TRBD2. The ends lost 3 bases at V and 1 base at J; junction bases unmatched: 5. Germline values: CDR1 SGHNT, CDR2 YYREEE (reference sequence). CDR3 length equals 16 residues. The CDR3 nucleotides read TGTGCCAGCAGCTCTCGAGGACTAGCGGGGTCCTACGAGCAGTACTTC. Protein: CASSSRGLAGSYEQYF.

This clone has more than one count but fewer than ten. CDR3 nucleotide sequence: TGTGCCAGCATCCTCCCGAACACTGAAGCTTTCTTT. Its translation: CASILPNTEAFF. V gene TRBV2 combines with J gene TRBJ1-1; D uncertain. CDR3 length: 12 residues. The germline V gene encodes CDR1 SNHLY and CDR2 FYNNEI. Between the trimmed V and J ends, which lost 7 bases and 1 base, there was a span of 7 bases.

The chain joins TRBV5-4 to TRBJ1-1; possibly TRBD1 for D (5 bases). This CDR3 is 15 amino acids long. V lost 0 bases, J lost 0 bases, and 9 bases lay in between. CDR1 is SGHNT and CDR2 is YYREEE in the germline V gene (reference sequence). The CDR3: CASSLGGTLNTEAFF. CDR3 in DNA: TGTGCCAGCAGCTTGGGAGGGACGTTGAACACTGAAGCTTTCTTT.

This sequence joins TRBV28 and TRBJ2-5, with 7 bases aligning to TRBD1. This CDR3 has 15 amino acids. The germline gives CDR1 MDHEN, CDR2 SYDVKM. J lost 4 bases, V lost 5 bases, and 10 bases had no gene match. The CDR3 nucleotides read TGTGCCAGCAGTCCTCAGACCCCAGGGGGAGAGACCCAGTACTTC. It yields the protein CASSPQTPGGETQYF.